The following is a TCR beta chain sequence with its context. As yet, its antigen is unknown. The investigators reverse transcribed all of the isolated RNA, so they sequenced expressed TCRB transcripts. Repertoires were generated with immunoSEQ multiplex PCR, while TCRdb's copy carries only in-frame clones and drops some. The table shows about 700,000 clones, with over 10% occurring only once. The CDR3 spans 13 residues. V lost 5 bases, J lost 7 bases, and 4 bases stayed unmatched. Germline values: CDR1 LNHDA, CDR2 SQIVND (reference sequence). This sample stems from a study of beta chain features in type 1 diabetes. Study findings and constraints: In every one of the four CD4+ subsets, TCRB CDR3s were moderately but significantly shorter in Type 1 diabetes patients.

The chain employs TRBV19 and TRBJ1-5, with 8 bases matching TRBD1. Sequenced: naive CD4+ T cells from blood. The clonotype comes from a young man with type 1 diabetes. CDR3 residues: CASSGQGGQPQHF. The DNA for the CDR3 is TGTGCCAGTAGTGGACAGGGTGGGCAGCCCCAGCATTTT.